This T cell receptor beta chain was recorded in a study of T cell responses to AZD1222 COVID-19 vaccine. Overall study findings and caveats: Spike regions recognized by vaccine-associated CD4 TCRs spanned the protein, led by 160-218 and 743-854. Females made up more of the donors, who were largely white British, and clonal diversity may have come out too low.

As regards this clone: What it recognizes is unknown.

Sequencing used immunoSEQ multiplex PCR; TCRdb keeps in-frame clones, though not all of them. The table shows about 130,000 clones, with about nine tenths occurring only once. CDR3 length: 15 amino acids. CDR1 and CDR2 (germline): SGDLS, YYNGEE. Germline trimming cut 3 bases from V and 8 bases from J; bases unmatched to any gene: 6. The source material was peripheral blood, sampled on day 0 of AZD1222 vaccination. The chain recombines TRBV9 with TRBJ1-6; 9 bases line up with TRBD1. The clonotype originates from an adult in good health. The CDR3 DNA reads TGTGCCAGCAGCGCCCTCACAGGGGGCGATTCACCCCTCCACTTT. Translated: CASSALTGGDSPLHF. Complete variable domain (other parts from reference TRBV9 and TRBJ1-6): DSGVTQTPKHLITATGQRVTLRCSPRSGDLSVYWYQQSLDQGLQFLIQYYNGEERAKGNILERFSAQQFPDLHSELNLSSLELGDSALYFCASSALTGGDSPLHFGNGTRLTVT.